This T cell receptor beta chain was sequenced for a study of T cell repertoires in aging, cancer and after chemotherapy. Peripheral blood genomic DNA, not sorted cells or RNA, was the template. The CDR3 extends over 13 amino acids. The germline gives CDR1 LNHDA, CDR2 SQIVND (reference sequence). The V gene end was trimmed by 5 bases and the J gene end by 8 bases; junction bases not matched to a gene: 6. General observations from the study: Untreated cancer patients had significantly lower blood TCR diversity than age-matched healthy donors.

Judged by abundance, this clonotype is medium-sized. The target antigen is unknown. Rearranged V-D-J TRB sequences were amplified with a mixed TRB-A/B primer pool. TCRdb reprocessed the multiplex PCR reads via MiXCR and lists one record per CDR3 protein. The sample consists of 9,500 to 15,000 distinct CDR3 sequences, about 28% of them appearing once. The specimen was blood. The sequence derives from a human donor in good health. The donor label of this sample is uncertain. V is TRBV19 and J is TRBJ2-1, with TRBD1 identical over 7 bases. Here the CDR3 reads CASSATGWHEQFF. CDR3 coding DNA: TGTGCCAGTAGTGCGACAGGGTGGCATGAGCAGTTCTTC.